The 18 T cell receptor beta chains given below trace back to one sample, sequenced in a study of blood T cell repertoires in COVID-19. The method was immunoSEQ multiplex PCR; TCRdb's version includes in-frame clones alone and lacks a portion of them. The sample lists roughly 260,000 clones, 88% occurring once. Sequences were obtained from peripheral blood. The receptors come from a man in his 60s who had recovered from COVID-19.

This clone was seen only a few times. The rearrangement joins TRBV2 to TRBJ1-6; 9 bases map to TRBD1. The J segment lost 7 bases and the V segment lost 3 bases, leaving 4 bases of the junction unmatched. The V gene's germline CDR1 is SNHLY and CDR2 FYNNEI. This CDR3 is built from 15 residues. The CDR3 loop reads CASSEWDRANSPLHF. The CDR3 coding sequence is TGTGCCAGCAGTGAGTGGGACAGGGCCAATTCACCCCTCCACTTT.

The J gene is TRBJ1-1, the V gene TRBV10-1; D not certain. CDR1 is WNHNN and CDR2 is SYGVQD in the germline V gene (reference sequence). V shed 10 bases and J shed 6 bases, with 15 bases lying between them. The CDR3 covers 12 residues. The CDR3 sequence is CATLSREAEAFF. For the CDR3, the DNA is TGCGCCACCCTGAGTAGAGAGGCTGAAGCTTTCTTT.

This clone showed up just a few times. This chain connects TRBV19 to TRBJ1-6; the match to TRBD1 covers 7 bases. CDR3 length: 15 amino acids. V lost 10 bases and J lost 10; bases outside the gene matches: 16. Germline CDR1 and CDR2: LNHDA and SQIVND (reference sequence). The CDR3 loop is CATNFRQGQNSPLHF. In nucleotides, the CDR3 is TGTGCCACCAATTTCCGACAGGGACAGAACTCACCCCTCCACTTT.

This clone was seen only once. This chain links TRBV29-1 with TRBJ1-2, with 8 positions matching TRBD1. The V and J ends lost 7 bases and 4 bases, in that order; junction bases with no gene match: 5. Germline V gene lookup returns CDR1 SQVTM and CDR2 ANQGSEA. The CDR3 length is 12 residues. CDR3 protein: CSAGQGGYGYTF. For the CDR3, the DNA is TGCAGCGCTGGACAGGGCGGCTATGGCTACACCTTC.

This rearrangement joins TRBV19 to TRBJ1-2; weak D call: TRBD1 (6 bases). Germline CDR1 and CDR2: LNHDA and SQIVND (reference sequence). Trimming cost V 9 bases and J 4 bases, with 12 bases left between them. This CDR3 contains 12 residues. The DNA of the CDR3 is TGTGCCAGCGGACAGAGGGGCTATGGCTACACCTTC. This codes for CASGQRGYGYTF.

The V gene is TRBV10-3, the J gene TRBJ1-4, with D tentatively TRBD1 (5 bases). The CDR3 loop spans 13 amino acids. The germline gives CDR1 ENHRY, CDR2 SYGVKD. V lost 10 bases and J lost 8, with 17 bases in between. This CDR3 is CASRESAEEKLFF. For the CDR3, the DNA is TGTGCCAGCAGGGAGAGCGCGGAAGAAAAACTGTTTTTT.

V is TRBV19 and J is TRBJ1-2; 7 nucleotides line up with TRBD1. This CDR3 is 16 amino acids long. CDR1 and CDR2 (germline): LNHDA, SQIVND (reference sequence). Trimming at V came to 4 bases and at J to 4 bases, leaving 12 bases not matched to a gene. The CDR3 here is CASSTHRDSLFYGYTF. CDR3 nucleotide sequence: TGTGCCAGTAGTACCCACCGGGACAGCCTTTTCTATGGCTACACCTTC.

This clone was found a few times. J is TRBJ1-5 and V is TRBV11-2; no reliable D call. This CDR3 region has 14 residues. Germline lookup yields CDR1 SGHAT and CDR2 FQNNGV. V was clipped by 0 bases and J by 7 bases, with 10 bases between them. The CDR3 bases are TGTGCCAGCAGCTTAGACGGGGTTAACCAGCCCCAGCATTTT. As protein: CASSLDGVNQPQHF.

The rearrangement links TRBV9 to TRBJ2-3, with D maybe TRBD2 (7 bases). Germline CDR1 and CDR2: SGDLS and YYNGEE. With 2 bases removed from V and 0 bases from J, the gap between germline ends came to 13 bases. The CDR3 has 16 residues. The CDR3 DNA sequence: TGTGCCAGCAGCGTGCAGGCGGGGGCCAGCACAGATACGCAGTATTTT. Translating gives CASSVQAGASTDTQYF.

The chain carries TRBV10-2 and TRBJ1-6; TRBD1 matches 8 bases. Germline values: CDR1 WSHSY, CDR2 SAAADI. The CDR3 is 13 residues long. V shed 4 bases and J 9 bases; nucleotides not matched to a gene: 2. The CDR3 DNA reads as TGCGCCAGCAGTGTACAGGGGGGTTCACCCCTCCACTTT. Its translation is CASSVQGGSPLHF.

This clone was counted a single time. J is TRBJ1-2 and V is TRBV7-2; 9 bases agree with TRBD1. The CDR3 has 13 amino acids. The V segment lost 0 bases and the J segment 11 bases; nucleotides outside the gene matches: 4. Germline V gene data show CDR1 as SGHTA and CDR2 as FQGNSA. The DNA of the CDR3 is TGTGCCAGCAGCTTAGCCTGGGACAGGGCTTACACCTTC. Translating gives CASSLAWDRAYTF.

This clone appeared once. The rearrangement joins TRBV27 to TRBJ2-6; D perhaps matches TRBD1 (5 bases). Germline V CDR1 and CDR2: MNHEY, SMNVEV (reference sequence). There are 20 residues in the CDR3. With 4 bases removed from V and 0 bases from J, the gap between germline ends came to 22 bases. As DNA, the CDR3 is TGTGCCAGCAGTTCCCTGGGTGTTGGGCGGACAAGCTCTGGGGCCAACGTCCTGACTTTC. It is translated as CASSSLGVGRTSSGANVLTF.

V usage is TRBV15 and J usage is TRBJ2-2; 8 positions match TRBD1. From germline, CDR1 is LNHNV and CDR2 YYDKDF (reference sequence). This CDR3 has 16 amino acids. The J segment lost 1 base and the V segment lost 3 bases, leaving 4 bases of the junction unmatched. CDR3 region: CATSSFGTGNTGELFF. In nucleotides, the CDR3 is TGTGCCACCAGCAGCTTCGGGACAGGGAACACCGGGGAGCTGTTTTTT.

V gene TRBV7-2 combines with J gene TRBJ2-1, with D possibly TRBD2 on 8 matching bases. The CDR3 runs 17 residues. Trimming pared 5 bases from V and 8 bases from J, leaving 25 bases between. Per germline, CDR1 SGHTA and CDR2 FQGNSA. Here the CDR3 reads CASSPPRGTVRGDEQFF. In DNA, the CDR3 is TGTGCCAGCAGCCCCCCGAGGGGGACAGTGCGGGGGGATGAGCAGTTCTTC.

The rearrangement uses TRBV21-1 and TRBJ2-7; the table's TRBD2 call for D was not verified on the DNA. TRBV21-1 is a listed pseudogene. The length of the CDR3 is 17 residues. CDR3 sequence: CARTPGLDFPGGHEQYF. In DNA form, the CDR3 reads TGTGCCAGGACCCCGGGCCTCGATTTCCCGGGGGGCCACGAGCAGTACTTC.

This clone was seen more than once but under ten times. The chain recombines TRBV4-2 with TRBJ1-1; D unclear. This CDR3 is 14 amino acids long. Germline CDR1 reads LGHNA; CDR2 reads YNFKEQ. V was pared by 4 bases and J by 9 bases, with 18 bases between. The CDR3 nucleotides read TGTGCCAGCAGCCCACGGGTCCTGGCCACACAAGCTTTCTTT. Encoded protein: CASSPRVLATQAFF.

CDR3 in DNA: TGTGCCAGCAGCTGGCCGGGTCAGCCCCAGCATTTT. Residues: CASSWPGQPQHF. The gene calls are TRBV5-4 and TRBJ1-5; D call uncertain. Germline lookup yields CDR1 SGHNT and CDR2 YYREEE (reference sequence). Trimming removed 3 bases at V and 6 bases at J, with 7 bases between. This CDR3 is built from 12 residues.

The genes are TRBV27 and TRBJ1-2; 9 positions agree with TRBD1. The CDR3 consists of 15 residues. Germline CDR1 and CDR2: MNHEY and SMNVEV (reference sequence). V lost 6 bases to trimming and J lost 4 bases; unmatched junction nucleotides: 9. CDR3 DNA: TGTGCCAGCAGCCCTACAGGGGGCGCTGGCTATGGCTACACCTTC. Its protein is CASSPTGGAGYGYTF.